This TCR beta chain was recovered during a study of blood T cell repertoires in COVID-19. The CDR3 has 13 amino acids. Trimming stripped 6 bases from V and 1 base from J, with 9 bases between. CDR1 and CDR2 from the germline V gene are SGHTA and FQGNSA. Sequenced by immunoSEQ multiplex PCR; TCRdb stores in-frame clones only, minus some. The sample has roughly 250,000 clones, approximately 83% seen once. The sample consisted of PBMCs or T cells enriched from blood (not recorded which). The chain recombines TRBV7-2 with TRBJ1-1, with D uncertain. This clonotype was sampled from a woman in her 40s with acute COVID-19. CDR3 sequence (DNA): TGTGCCAGCAGTTCCAAGAGGAACACTGAAGCTTTCTTT. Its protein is CASSSKRNTEAFF.